One sample yielded the 21 T cell receptor beta chains listed below, sequenced in a study of T-cell reconstitution after alpha-beta-depleted transplantation in children listed by TCRdb under 2016. Explained via the paper, the treatment or condition label denotes: allogeneic hematopoietic cell transplantation with graft depleted of TCRalphabeta T cells and CD19 B cells. Receptor libraries were prepared by PCR. Sequenced using an Illumina HiSeq 2500. TCR libraries were prepared with molecular barcoding, using unique molecular identifiers to normalize TCRbeta repertoire quantification. Using fastp at Q25 and MiXCR, TCRdb reprocessed the public reads and kept productive beta chains. Rows with one shared CDR3 protein collapse into an entry with the most common genes and DNA. The sample contains almost 250,000 distinct CDR3 sequences, around 25% of them found a single time. The ten largest clones represent 2% to 3% of the sample.

The starting material was PBMCs, obtained before TCRalphabeta/CD19-depleted stem cell transplant. The receptor source for this set is a girl aged 2 to 10 with Fanconi anemia, due to receive a stem cell transplant.

This clonotype was recorded a few times. The chain is built from TRBV28 and TRBJ2-3, with unresolved D. This CDR3 is 15 amino acids long. V dropped 7 bases and J dropped 6 bases, with 20 bases sitting between them. Germline loops: CDR1 MDHEN, CDR2 SYDVKM. CDR3 region: CASTPIAEGVDTQYF. The CDR3, as DNA: TGTGCCAGCACCCCGATCGCAGAAGGCGTGGATACGCAGTATTTT.

This clonotype came up a few times. This chain links TRBV5-1 with TRBJ2-5; D possibly corresponds to TRBD1 (6 bases). The CDR3 totals 14 residues. CDR1 SGHRS and CDR2 YFSETQ come from the germline V gene. Trimming left V 2 bases short and J 0 bases short, with 8 bases between. CDR3 coding DNA: TGCGCCAGCAGCTTTACAGGGCACCAAGAGACCCAGTACTTC. It yields the protein CASSFTGHQETQYF. Drawing the rest from reference TRBV5-1 and TRBJ2-5, the complete variable domain is KAGVTQTPRYLIKTRGQQVTLSCSPISGHRSVSWYQQTPGQGLQFLFEYFSETQRNKGNFPGRFSGRQFSNSRSEMNVSTLELGDSALYLCASSFTGHQETQYFGPGTRLLVL.

This clonotype was counted at least ten times. J is TRBJ2-3 and V is TRBV5-1, with D perhaps matching TRBD2 (5 bases). This CDR3 comprises 15 residues. V was cut by 3 bases and J by 0 bases, with 11 bases left in between. Germline CDR1 SGHRS, CDR2 YFSETQ. In DNA form, the CDR3 reads TGCGCCAGCAGCTATGGACTCGTAAGCACAGATACGCAGTATTTT. Amino acid sequence: CASSYGLVSTDTQYF. Full variable domain (rest looked up from reference TRBV5-1 and TRBJ2-3): KAGVTQTPRYLIKTRGQQVTLSCSPISGHRSVSWYQQTPGQGLQFLFEYFSETQRNKGNFPGRFSGRQFSNSRSEMNVSTLELGDSALYLCASSYGLVSTDTQYFGPGTRLTVL.

This clonotype appeared many times. The genes are TRBV5-7 and TRBJ2-7, with D unclear. TRBV5-7 is an ORF, with its function uncertain. The V end lost 6 bases, the J end lost 4 bases, and 5 bases lay between the germline ends. CDR3 size: 10 residues. The CDR3 DNA sequence: TGTGCCAGCACCAAATACGAGCAGTACTTC. The encoded protein is CASTKYEQYF.

The chain couples TRBV29-1 to TRBJ2-7; the D is unclear. CDR3 length equals 13 residues. From germline, CDR1 is SQVTM and CDR2 ANQGSEA. V lost 4 bases to trimming and J lost 3 bases, with 13 bases between them. In DNA form, the CDR3 reads TGCAGCGTTGTTAGCAGCCCCGGCTACGAGCAGTACTTC. Protein: CSVVSSPGYEQYF.

The chain uses TRBV13 and TRBJ2-4; D unclear. CDR1 and CDR2 from the germline V gene are PRHDT and FYEKMQ (reference sequence). Deletions cut 1 base from V and 5 bases from J, with 6 bases between. The CDR3 is 13 residues long. CDR3: CASSLVAQNIQYF. In DNA, the CDR3 is TGTGCCAGCAGCTTAGTAGCTCAAAACATTCAGTACTTC.

This clonotype was detected a few times. The V and J genes are TRBV29-1 and TRBJ2-1; no firm D call. The CDR3 is made up of 15 amino acids. V lost 8 bases and J 0 bases, leaving 17 bases between the germline ends. Germline loops: CDR1 SQVTM, CDR2 ANQGSEA. CDR3: CSSSKELSSYNEQFF. The CDR3 DNA sequence: TGCAGCAGTAGTAAGGAATTGAGCTCCTACAATGAGCAGTTCTTC.

This clonotype was counted at least ten times. This chain links TRBV4-2 with TRBJ1-6; possibly TRBD1 for D (5 bases). The CDR3 loop spans 16 amino acids. The germline V gene has CDR1 LGHNA and CDR2 YNFKEQ. The V and J ends lost 0 bases and 6 bases respectively, with 12 bases between them. In DNA, the CDR3 is TGTGCCAGCAGCCAAGAAGTTGCAGGGCTTAATTCACCCCTCCACTTT. The encoded protein is CASSQEVAGLNSPLHF.

This clonotype has ten or more counts. The V and J genes are TRBV6-5 and TRBJ2-1, with 10 bases identical to TRBD2. J gave up 6 bases and V 2 bases, and 4 bases lay outside the gene matches. Looked up from germline, CDR1 is MNHEY and CDR2 is SVGAGI. CDR3 length: 15 amino acids. CDR3 residues: CASSYTLAGTNEQFF. The DNA for the CDR3 is TGTGCCAGCAGTTACACACTAGCGGGGACCAATGAGCAGTTCTTC.

This clonotype appeared a few times. This chain uses TRBV4-2 with TRBJ2-7; TRBD1 matches 8 bases. J gave up 4 bases and V 8 bases, and 13 bases lay outside the gene matches. The V gene's germline CDR1 is LGHNA and CDR2 YNFKEQ. CDR3 length: 15 amino acids. CDR3 nucleotides: TGTGCCAGCTCCCCCACCGGGACAGGATTATACGAGCAGTACTTC. It codes for CASSPTGTGLYEQYF.

This clonotype was seen repeatedly, ten times or more. A junction end diverges from the germline sequence, so it may reflect a read error. The chain employs TRBV20-1 and TRBJ1-6; a possible D gene is TRBD1 (5 bases). The germline CDR1 and CDR2 sequences are DFQATT and SNEGSKA (reference sequence). This CDR3 is 17 amino acids long. CDR3 nucleotide sequence: TGCTGTGCTAGAGATTGGCGGGGGAGGGGACCTAATTCACCCCTCCACTTT. This gives the protein CCARDWRGRGPNSPLHF.

The chain carries TRBV10-2 and TRBJ2-7, with 8 positions matching TRBD1. The length of the CDR3 is 17 residues. The germline CDR1 and CDR2 sequences are WSHSY and SAAADI. Trimming cost V 0 bases and J 6 bases; bases outside gene matches: 13. In DNA, the CDR3 is TGCGCCAGCAGTGAGTCCCCCATGACAGGGGTTGGCCGCGAGCAGTACTTC. The encoded protein is CASSESPMTGVGREQYF.

This clonotype was observed at least ten times. Here the CDR3 reads CASSDRDSSNEQFF. The CDR3 DNA sequence: TGTGCCAGCAGTGATAGAGATAGCAGCAATGAGCAGTTCTTC. The chain carries TRBV6-4 and TRBJ2-1; no clear D. Germline V gives CDR1 MRHNA, CDR2 SNTAGT. The CDR3 has 14 residues. V was cut by 3 bases and J by 6 bases, with 12 bases left in between.

V usage is TRBV29-1 and J usage is TRBJ2-1, with a possible D match to TRBD1 (5 bases). The length of the CDR3 is 11 residues. CDR1 and CDR2 (germline): SQVTM, ANQGSEA. V shed 6 bases and J shed 15 bases, with 18 bases lying between them. CDR3 nucleotides: TGCAGCGTCAGTCCTTTAGGGGCGACGTTCTTC. Translated, it gives CSVSPLGATFF.

The CDR3 nucleotides read TGCAGCGCTGGCCTACGGTACGAGCAGTACTTC. The encoded protein is CSAGLRYEQYF. The V call is TRBV29-1, the J call TRBJ2-7; D is unresolved. The CDR3 covers 11 residues. The V end lost 7 bases, the J end lost 4 bases, and 11 bases lay between the germline ends. The V gene's germline CDR1 is SQVTM and CDR2 ANQGSEA.

This clonotype was observed at least ten times. The chain has TRBV29-1 and TRBJ2-3; no firm D call. Deletions cut 4 bases from V and 5 bases from J, with 13 bases between. This CDR3 spans 13 amino acids. Germline V gene data show CDR1 as SQVTM and CDR2 as ANQGSEA. CDR3 nucleotides: TGCAGCGTTGTCTCAGCGACATTAGATACGCAGTATTTT. It yields the protein CSVVSATLDTQYF.

The chain recombines TRBV12-3 or TRBV12-4 with TRBJ2-3; 9 positions match TRBD2. The CDR3 consists of 14 residues. V lost 6 bases to trimming and J lost 2 bases; unmatched junction nucleotides: 3. As DNA, the CDR3 is TGTGCCAGCAGCCGCGGGAGGGCCACAGATACGCAGTATTTT. Translated: CASSRGRATDTQYF.

The rearrangement links TRBV28 to TRBJ2-1, with 10 nucleotides matching TRBD2. Germline lookup yields CDR1 MDHEN and CDR2 SYDVKM. V lost 11 bases, J lost 1 base, and 8 bases stayed unmatched. The CDR3 spans 15 residues. CDR3 DNA: TGTGCCGGGAATAGCGGGAGGCGGTCCTACAATGAGCAGTTCTTC. It specifies CAGNSGRRSYNEQFF.

The rearrangement uses TRBV20-1 and TRBJ1-4; D not certain. The CDR3 covers 10 residues. CDR1 is DFQATT, CDR2 SNEGSKA, per germline (reference sequence). V was trimmed by 3 bases and J by 9 bases, leaving 5 bases between them. CDR3 amino acids: CSARGQKLFF. CDR3 nucleotides: TGCAGTGCTAGGGGTCAAAAACTGTTTTTT.

This clonotype has at least ten counts. The CDR3 loop reads CSARARNRGYF. In nucleotides, the CDR3 is TGCAGTGCTAGAGCCCGGAACAGGGGGTATTTT. The chain carries TRBV20-1 and TRBJ2-3; 7 nucleotides line up with TRBD1. The V segment lost 1 base and the J segment 14 bases; nucleotides outside the gene matches: 6. The CDR3 consists of 11 residues. CDR1 and CDR2 from the germline V gene are DFQATT and SNEGSKA (reference sequence).

This clonotype was seen only a few times. The V and J genes are TRBV10-3 and TRBJ2-7; D might be TRBD1 (5 bases). The V gene lost 4 bases and the J gene lost 4 bases, with 14 bases spanning the gap. The CDR3 is made up of 14 amino acids. Germline V gene data show CDR1 as ENHRY and CDR2 as SYGVKD. CDR3 DNA: TGTGCCATCAGTGCGCAGGGTAAGAGATACGAGCAGTACTTC. Amino acid sequence: CAISAQGKRYEQYF.